In its sample, the clone carrying this T cell receptor (beta chain) ranks as medium-sized (0.01 to 0.1%). V shed 2 bases and J 4 bases; nucleotides not matched to a gene: 5. The CDR3 has 15 residues. Germline CDR1 and CDR2: MNHNY and SVGAGI (reference sequence). This sample is part of a study of metastatic and nonmetastatic thyroid tumors. Across the study: It was across blood and tumor or nodule tissue from malignant and benign thyroid patients that repertoires were compared.

Every patient underwent thyroid surgery untreated. TCRdb re-clonotyped the PCR reads through MiXCR. The sample records about 6,400 clones, 30% to 35% being singletons. Sequenced: tumor tissue. The gene calls are TRBV6-6 and TRBJ2-3; 8 bases match TRBD1. The sequence was obtained from a female donor with papillary thyroid cancer or a benign thyroid nodule (not recorded which). Some clones in this sample may be carry-over from other donors' samples. The CDR3 sequence: CASSYVTGVADTQYF. In nucleotides, the CDR3 is TGTGCCAGCAGTTACGTGACAGGGGTCGCAGATACGCAGTATTTT.